This passage covers 27 T cell receptor beta chains from one sample sequenced in a study of blood T cell repertoires in COVID-19 (dated by TCRdb to 2018 to 2020). Libraries were made using the immunoSEQ multiplex PCR assay. TCRdb's version of the immuneACCESS table is confined to in-frame rearrangements and falls short of the full clone set. An unresolved V gene accounts for under half of the shortfall where checked; the remainder is of unknown origin. The sample table contains fewer than 250,000 clones; only one count was recorded for around four fifths of them. Roughly 2.9% of the sample comes from the top ten. The specimen was peripheral blood. All receptors come from a man aged 50 to 59 with active or convalescent COVID-19.

This chain joins TRBV5-1 and TRBJ1-4; 7 bases map to TRBD1. Germline assignment: CDR1 SGHRS and CDR2 YFSETQ. The CDR3 is made up of 16 amino acids. The V and J ends lost 4 bases and 12 bases, in that order; junction bases with no gene match: 18. The CDR3, as DNA: TGCGCCAGCAGCAGAACCGACAGGGTATCAGGTGGGGAACTGTTTTTT. Translated, it gives CASSRTDRVSGGELFF.

The chain has TRBV3-1 (or the pseudogene TRBV3-2) and TRBJ2-3; TRBD1 agrees at 8 bases. The trim removed 2 bases at V and 4 bases at J, leaving 8 bases unmatched. The CDR3 extends over 16 amino acids. From germline, CDR1 is LGHDT and CDR2 YNNKEL (reference sequence). The CDR3 DNA reads as TGTGCCAGCAGCCAACACTCCGGACAGGGACCAGATACGCAGTATTTT. It specifies CASSQHSGQGPDTQYF.

The rearrangement joins TRBV2 to TRBJ1-6; 11 nucleotides match TRBD1. The CDR3 runs 17 residues. CDR1 is SNHLY and CDR2 is FYNNEI in the germline V gene. The trim removed 6 bases at V and 4 bases at J, leaving 8 bases unmatched. CDR3 region: CASSAGTGGAYNSPLHF. CDR3 coding DNA: TGTGCCAGCAGCGCCGGGACAGGGGGGGCGTATAATTCACCCCTCCACTTT.

V is TRBV19 and J is TRBJ1-5, with TRBD1 as a possible D gene (6 bases). The germline V gene has CDR1 LNHDA and CDR2 SQIVND (reference sequence). The CDR3 runs to 18 residues. Deletions cut 2 bases from V and 0 bases from J, with 17 bases between. The CDR3 DNA is TGTGCCAGTAGTATACTGGACAGCCGCATCTATAGCAATCAGCCCCAGCATTTT. It yields the protein CASSILDSRIYSNQPQHF.

The chain couples TRBV5-6 to TRBJ1-4; D remains ambiguous. V was trimmed by 2 bases and J by 5 bases, leaving 16 bases between them. Germline V gives CDR1 SGHDT, CDR2 YYEEEE. This CDR3 has 16 amino acids. The CDR3 here is CASSLYSSPWNEKLFF. DNA for the CDR3: TGTGCCAGCAGCTTATATTCTAGCCCCTGGAATGAAAAACTGTTTTTT. Full variable domain (outside the CDR3, taken from reference TRBV5-6 and TRBJ1-4): DAGVTQSPTHLIKTRGQQVTLRCSPKSGHDTVSWYQQALGQGPQFIFQYYEEEERQRGNFPDRFSGHQFPNYSSELNVNALLLGDSALYLCASSLYSSPWNEKLFFGSGTQLSVL.

The V call is TRBV11-2, the J call TRBJ2-3; TRBD2 might be the D (6 bases). The V end was cut by 0 bases, the J end by 4 bases, with 14 bases between. Germline lookup yields CDR1 SGHAT and CDR2 FQNNGV. The CDR3 length is 16 residues. The CDR3: CASSLDYGLAADTQYF. CDR3 DNA: TGTGCCAGCAGCTTAGATTACGGGTTAGCGGCAGATACGCAGTATTTT.

This clone occurred a few times. The chain carries TRBV2 and TRBJ2-7; D not certain. V lost 8 bases, J lost 3 bases, and 11 bases lay in between. The CDR3 length is 12 residues. Germline values: CDR1 SNHLY, CDR2 FYNNEI. The CDR3 spells CASDLGLYEQYF. In nucleotides, the CDR3 is TGTGCCAGCGATCTGGGCCTCTACGAGCAGTACTTC.

Points on this clone: The sample contains more than one DNA sequence encoding this CDR3. The rearrangement joins TRBV5-1 to TRBJ2-1, with 9 positions matching TRBD2. The CDR3 runs 18 residues. Germline V lookup: CDR1 SGHRS, CDR2 YFSETQ. Unmatched junction bases numbered 13, after V lost 4 bases and J lost 2 bases. The CDR3 DNA reads as TGCGCCAGCAGCCCGGGGGATGGGCGGGGGGGGCCCTACAATGAGCAGTTCTTC. Translation gives CASSPGDGRGGPYNEQFF.

The chain uses TRBV27 and TRBJ1-6, with TRBD1 identical over 7 bases. Looked up from germline, CDR1 is MNHEY and CDR2 is SMNVEV (reference sequence). The ends lost 7 bases at V and 6 bases at J; junction bases unmatched: 9. The CDR3 consists of 15 residues. The CDR3 nucleotides are TGTGCCAGCACCCCAAGGGGGCATAGTAATTCACCCCTCCACTTT. It specifies CASTPRGHSNSPLHF.

This clone was counted a few times. The rearrangement uses TRBV5-4 and TRBJ1-1, with a possible D match to TRBD1 (5 bases). Trimming took off 4 bases at V and 1 base at J, with 11 bases between the two ends. CDR3 length: 14 amino acids. Per the germline V gene, CDR1 is SGHNT and CDR2 is YYREEE (reference sequence). The CDR3 loop reads CASSLLQGNTEAFF. The CDR3 coding sequence is TGTGCCAGCAGCCTCCTTCAGGGGAACACTGAAGCTTTCTTT. The variable domain in full, completed from reference TRBV5-4 and TRBJ1-1, reads ETGVTQSPTHLIKTRGQQVTLRCSSQSGHNTVSWYQQALGQGPQFIFQYYREEENGRGNFPPRFSGLQFPNYSSELNVNALELDDSALYLCASSLLQGNTEAFFGQGTRLTVV.

J is TRBJ2-5 and V is TRBV7-9; 14 positions match TRBD2. The V gene's germline CDR1 is SEHNR and CDR2 FQNEAQ (reference sequence). CDR3 length equals 16 residues. The junction had 7 bases not matched to a gene; V was cut back by 5 bases and J by 5 bases. Here the CDR3 DNA reads TGTGCCAGCAGCCCAGGACTAGCGGGGGGTGCCGAGACCCAGTACTTC. This translates into CASSPGLAGGAETQYF.

V usage is TRBV15 and J usage is TRBJ2-3; 13 bases fit TRBD2. The trim removed 1 base at V and 0 bases at J, leaving 4 bases unmatched. The CDR3 loop spans 18 amino acids. Germline values: CDR1 LNHNV, CDR2 YYDKDF (reference sequence). The CDR3 sequence is CATSRGLAGGLSTDTQYF. The CDR3 DNA is TGTGCCACCAGCAGAGGACTAGCGGGGGGCCTTAGCACAGATACGCAGTATTTT. Together with reference TRBV15 and TRBJ2-3, the CDR3 gives the full variable domain: DAMVIQNPRYQVTQFGKPVTLSCSQTLNHNVMYWYQQKSSQAPKLLFHYYDKDFNNEADTPDNFQSRRPNTSFCFLDIRSPGLGDTAMYLCATSRGLAGGLSTDTQYFGPGTRLTVL.

CDR3 sequence reads: CATSRGVSNQPQHF. For the CDR3, the DNA is TGTGCCACCAGCAGAGGAGTTAGCAATCAGCCCCAGCATTTT. The rearrangement links TRBV15 to TRBJ1-5; the D is unclear. The germline CDR1 and CDR2 sequences are LNHNV and YYDKDF (reference sequence). This CDR3 region has 14 residues. Between the trimmed V and J ends, which lost 1 base and 0 bases, there was a span of 4 bases.

The J gene is TRBJ2-1, the V gene TRBV24-1; 10 bases align to TRBD1. The V gene's germline CDR1 is KGHDR and CDR2 SFDVKD. V shed 7 bases and J 6 bases; nucleotides not matched to a gene: 5. This CDR3 region has 14 residues. The CDR3 sequence: CATRPGQGFNEQFF. The CDR3 coding sequence is TGTGCCACCAGACCGGGACAGGGGTTCAATGAGCAGTTCTTC.

The chain carries TRBV7-9 and TRBJ1-1; TRBD1 aligns across 7 bases. Germline CDR1 and CDR2: SEHNR and FQNEAQ (reference sequence). CDR3 length: 14 amino acids. V lost 5 bases and J lost 5; bases outside the gene matches: 8. CDR3: CASSAQGGGTEAFF. CDR3 in DNA: TGTGCCAGCAGCGCACAAGGGGGCGGAACTGAAGCTTTCTTT.

CDR3 in amino acids: CASSFRRTAHTEAFF. CDR3 nucleotide sequence: TGTGCCAGCAGTTTTCGTAGGACAGCGCACACTGAAGCTTTCTTT. This chain connects TRBV27 to TRBJ1-1, with D tentatively TRBD1 (6 bases). The CDR3 consists of 15 residues. Germline V gives CDR1 MNHEY, CDR2 SMNVEV (reference sequence). Trimming shortened V by 3 bases and J by 3 bases, and 14 bases separated the two germline ends.

This chain links TRBV13 with TRBJ1-1; D gene unclear. Germline V gene sequence: CDR1 PRHDT, CDR2 FYEKMQ (reference sequence). The germline V and J ends were trimmed by 5 bases and 0 bases, with 4 bases remaining between them. CDR3 length: 12 amino acids. CDR3 in DNA: TGTGCCAGCAGCCCCATGAACACTGAAGCTTTCTTT. Amino acid sequence: CASSPMNTEAFF.

The chain is built from TRBV19 and TRBJ1-2, with TRBD1 identical over 7 bases. The V and J ends lost 3 bases and 0 bases, in that order; junction bases with no gene match: 7. The CDR3 totals 16 residues. Germline lookup yields CDR1 LNHDA and CDR2 SQIVND (reference sequence). CDR3 in DNA: TGTGCCAGTAGTATTCCCACAGGGGTTCCTAACTATGGCTACACCTTC. This translates into CASSIPTGVPNYGYTF.

The chain carries TRBV5-4 and TRBJ1-2; 8 bases match TRBD1. V was clipped by 4 bases and J by 4 bases; unmatched bases: 9. The CDR3 sequence is 15 residues long. Germline CDR1 reads SGHNT; CDR2 reads YYREEE (reference sequence). CDR3 loop: CASSPGQGRPYGYTF. The CDR3 bases are TGTGCCAGCAGCCCCGGACAGGGACGGCCCTATGGCTACACCTTC.

The rearrangement links TRBV27 to TRBJ1-6; D uncertain. Germline V gene lookup returns CDR1 MNHEY and CDR2 SMNVEV (reference sequence). This CDR3 has 13 amino acids. Trimming removed 9 bases from V and 8 bases from J, with 14 bases in between. The CDR3, as DNA: TGTGCCAGTGTAGGAGGGCTTGATTCACCCCTCCACTTT. This encodes CASVGGLDSPLHF.

The rearrangement links TRBV6-1 to TRBJ2-3; D unclear. This CDR3 is built from 15 residues. Germline V lookup: CDR1 MNHNS, CDR2 SASEGT. Trimming took off 1 base at V and 1 base at J, with 9 bases between the two ends. The CDR3 DNA follows: TGTGCCAGCAGTGAAGGTCTGTCGGGCACAGATACGCAGTATTTT. This codes for CASSEGLSGTDTQYF.

In this sample, this clone turned up a few times. The chain recombines TRBV6-5 with TRBJ1-3; possible D gene TRBD1, 5 bases. This CDR3 has 15 residues. The germline V and J ends were trimmed by 7 bases and 0 bases, with 13 bases remaining between them. Germline CDR1 and CDR2: MNHEY and SVGAGI. CDR3 in DNA: TGTGCCAGCAATCCAAGGGGCTACTCTGGAAACACCATATATTTT. Amino acids: CASNPRGYSGNTIYF.

The DNA for the CDR3 is TGTGCCAGCAGTGACGGAGTTCTAGACTCACCCCTCCACTTT. Translated: CASSDGVLDSPLHF. The J gene is TRBJ1-6, the V gene TRBV6-4; D remains ambiguous. Trimming pared 2 bases from V and 10 bases from J, leaving 12 bases between. Germline CDR1 MRHNA, CDR2 SNTAGT. This CDR3 comprises 14 residues.

This clone was seen a few times. The gene calls are TRBV18 and TRBJ1-1; D ambiguous. Trimming pared 1 base from V and 1 base from J, leaving 10 bases between. This CDR3 is 15 amino acids long. Germline lookup yields CDR1 KGHSH and CDR2 LQKENI. CDR3 DNA: TGTGCCAGCTCACCACGTAACAGTCAGAACACTGAAGCTTTCTTT. The encoded protein is CASSPRNSQNTEAFF. Together with reference TRBV18 and TRBJ1-1, the CDR3 gives the full variable domain: NAGVMQNPRHLVRRRGQEARLRCSPMKGHSHVYWYRQLPEEGLKFMVYLQKENIIDESGMPKERFSAEFPKEGPSILRIQQVVRGDSAAYFCASSPRNSQNTEAFFGQGTRLTVV.

This clone has only one observation. This chain uses TRBV20-1 with TRBJ2-5, with D unresolved. The V end was cut by 5 bases, the J end by 5 bases, with 9 bases between. CDR1 and CDR2 (germline): DFQATT, SNEGSKA (reference sequence). CDR3 length: 11 amino acids. The CDR3: CSAFNMETQYF. CDR3 coding DNA: TGCAGTGCTTTTAATATGGAGACCCAGTACTTC.

The CDR3 loop is CASSPRAGISYNEQFF. DNA for the CDR3: TGTGCCAGCAGTCCCCGAGCGGGAATTTCCTACAATGAGCAGTTCTTC. The chain combines TRBV28 with TRBJ2-1; the match to TRBD2 covers 7 bases. In germline, CDR1 is MDHEN, CDR2 SYDVKM. The CDR3 extends over 16 amino acids. The junction had 8 bases not matched to a gene; V was cut back by 5 bases and J by 1 base.

The genes are TRBV19 and TRBJ1-2, with 10 bases matching TRBD1. This CDR3 comprises 17 residues. Germline values: CDR1 LNHDA, CDR2 SQIVND (reference sequence). J gave up 4 bases and V 4 bases, and 12 bases lay outside the gene matches. The CDR3 is CASSTLLLRDRGYGYTF. The CDR3 region has the DNA TGTGCCAGTAGTACCCTTCTTTTGAGGGACAGGGGCTATGGCTACACCTTC.